A selection of T cell receptor beta chains follows, all from one sample in a study of T-cell memory formation after mild COVID-19. Each CDR3 protein gets one entry after TCRdb re-called the 5' RACE reads with MiXCR. This sample has 350,000 to 500,000 distinct CDR3 sequences, with approximately 18% found just once. Sequencing was performed on PBMCs or a T cell subset sorted from them (not recorded which). Receptors originate from a man aged 18 to 35 who had mild COVID-19 (a few samples of this study predate the infection). Cell type and time point are not known. Both conserved end residues are part of each CDR3. The order of the fields is J gene, V gene, D gene, clone size, CDR3 DNA, CDR3 protein. The D gene is left open where the match is weak. Expanded clones get a size class; other rows say once, few or many, or leave the size out.

>TRBJ2-2|TRBV24-1|TRBD2|NA
TGTGCCACCAGTGATTTGCCCCAAGGACTAGCGGGGGGGAAGTCCGGGGAGCTGTTTTTT
CATSDLPQGLAGGKSGELFF
>TRBJ2-1|TRBV29-1|TRBD1|NA
TGCAGCGTTGTCCCGACAGGGGGCTCATACAATGAGCAGTTCTTC
CSVVPTGGSYNEQFF
>TRBJ2-1|TRBV5-1|TRBD2|NA
TGCGCCAGCAGCTTGGGACTAGCTTATGAGCAGTTCTTC
CASSLGLAYEQFF
>TRBJ1-3|TRBV5-1|NA|few
TGCGCCAGCAGCTTGGGGGCCAGCTCTGGAAACACCATATATTTT
CASSLGASSGNTIYF
>TRBJ2-5|TRBV7-9|TRBD1|NA
TGTGCCAGCAGCACCGGACAGGGGGCGCTTCCCCTGAGAGAGACCCAGTACTTC
CASSTGQGALPLRETQYF
>TRBJ2-5|TRBV7-6|NA|NA
TGTGCCAGCAGCTTAACAGGGGGGGGAGTTGGAGAGACCCAGTACTTC
CASSLTGGGVGETQYF
>TRBJ1-5|TRBV12-5|TRBD1|few
TGTGCTAGTGGACGCAGGGGGCGCGAGCCCCAGCATTTT
CASGRRGREPQHF
>TRBJ2-6|TRBV7-2|NA|few
TGTGCCAGCAGCCGGGACGGAAGCTCTGGGGCCAACGTCCTGACTTTC
CASSRDGSSGANVLTF
>TRBJ2-3|TRBV4-3|TRBD2|many
TGCGCCAGCAGCCCGGGAGGAGGGGATACGCAGTATTTT
CASSPGGGDTQYF
>TRBJ2-3|TRBV11-2|TRBD1|NA
TGTGCCAGCAGCTCCTACAGGGGATTAGGGGATACGCAGTATTTT
CASSSYRGLGDTQYF
>TRBJ2-7|TRBV27|TRBD2|NA
TGTGCCAGCAGTGTAAGGCGGGGGATCTACGAGCAGTACTTC
CASSVRRGIYEQYF
>TRBJ1-1|TRBV5-1|TRBD1|NA
TGCGCCAGCAGCTTTCCTGGACAGGGCACTGAAGCTTTCTTT
CASSFPGQGTEAFF
>TRBJ2-1|TRBV7-2|TRBD2|many
TGTGCCAGCAGCCCATTTCTCCTAACTAGCGGGGGCAATGAGCAGTTCTTC
CASSPFLLTSGGNEQFF
>TRBJ2-1|TRBV4-3|NA|few
TGCGCCAGCAGCCCATGGGTAGGGAACTACAATGAGCAGTTCTTC
CASSPWVGNYNEQFF
>TRBJ1-2|TRBV11-2|TRBD1|NA
TGTGCCAGCAGGTCACTCCGGGACAGGGGAAACTATGGCTACACCTTC
CASRSLRDRGNYGYTF
>TRBJ2-3|TRBV6-1|TRBD2|NA
TGTGCCACCCGTATCGGGGGGGGCACAGATACGCAGTATTTT
CATRIGGGTDTQYF
>TRBJ2-5|TRBV2|NA|many
TGTGCCAGCAAGGGGAAATGGCTAGAGACCCAGTACTTC
CASKGKWLETQYF
>TRBJ2-7|TRBV4-3|NA|few
TGCGCCAGCAGCCAAGATATTGGGAATTACGAGCAGTACTTC
CASSQDIGNYEQYF
>TRBJ1-5|TRBV29-1|NA|many
TGCAGCGTTGTGTTTGGGTTAAATCAGCCCCAGCATTTT
CSVVFGLNQPQHF
>TRBJ2-3|TRBV4-2|NA|NA
TGTGCCAGCAGCCATCCCACGACGGAGTACCTAGGGGATACGCAGTATTTT
CASSHPTTEYLGDTQYF
>TRBJ2-7|TRBV7-9|NA|NA
TGTGCCAGCAGCTTACCGTCAGCCCCCGAGCAGTACTTC
CASSLPSAPEQYF
>TRBJ2-2|TRBV6-5|TRBD1|NA
TGTGCCAGCAGTTTGGGAAACCCGAGGGGGCTGTATACCGGGGAGCTGTTTTTT
CASSLGNPRGLYTGELFF
>TRBJ2-5|TRBV28|NA|NA
TGTGCCAGCAGTTTATGGGGGACCCAGTACTTC
CASSLWGTQYF
>TRBJ1-4|TRBV18|NA|NA
TGTGCCAGCTGCACAGGGTTCGAAGAAAAACTGTTTTTT
CASCTGFEEKLFF
>TRBJ2-1|TRBV27|NA|NA
TGTGCCAGCAGTTTGGCAGGGGTATGGTATGAGCAGTTCTTC
CASSLAGVWYEQFF
>TRBJ2-1|TRBV24-1|NA|NA
TGTGCCACCAGTGCGCCCGGGGCAGGCAGTTCCTACAATGAGCAGTTCTTC
CATSAPGAGSSYNEQFF
>TRBJ2-2|TRBV29-1|TRBD1|NA
TGCAGCGTTGAAGATCTGGTCTCGGAACAGGGGGCCACCGGGGAGCTGTTTTTT
CSVEDLVSEQGATGELFF
>TRBJ2-7|TRBV7-9|TRBD1|few
TGTGCCAGCAGCTCCCCGCAGGACAGGGGCGAGCAGTACTTC
CASSSPQDRGEQYF
>TRBJ2-3|TRBV5-1|TRBD1|many
TGCGCCAGCAGCGTGGTCGGGACAGGAAGCACAGATACGCAGTATTTT
CASSVVGTGSTDTQYF
>TRBJ1-5|TRBV5-5|NA|once
TGTGCCAGCAGCTTGGTGCTCCTTAGCAATCAGCCCCAGCATTTT
CASSLVLLSNQPQHF
>TRBJ2-2|TRBV5-5|NA|many
TGTGCCAGCAGCTTTGCAGGGCGCGGCACCGGGGAGCTGTTTTTT
CASSFAGRGTGELFF
>TRBJ1-1|TRBV5-1|NA|few
TGCGCCAGCAGCTTGTGGCGAATGAACACTGAAGCTTTCTTT
CASSLWRMNTEAFF
>TRBJ1-6|TRBV6-2/TRBV6-3|TRBD1|few
TGTGCCAGCAGTTACTCGCCTCGGACAGGGGGACCGTATAATTCACCCCTCCACTTT
CASSYSPRTGGPYNSPLHF
>TRBJ2-5|TRBV12-3/TRBV12-4|TRBD2|NA
TGTGCCAGCAGTTTCAGTTTCGGGCTAGCGGGGGCTGTAACCCAGTACTTC
CASSFSFGLAGAVTQYF
>TRBJ1-1|TRBV6-5|NA|many
TGTGCCAGCAGTTACAGGGATACTGAAGCTTTCTTT
CASSYRDTEAFF
>TRBJ1-3|TRBV5-1|NA|NA
TGCGCCAGTAGAAGTGACGGTGGAAACACCATATATTTT
CASRSDGGNTIYF
>TRBJ2-7|TRBV5-1|TRBD2|many
TGCGCCAGCAGCGCAGCGGGGAGCTCCTACGAGCAGTACTTC
CASSAAGSSYEQYF
>TRBJ1-1|TRBV24-1|NA|few
TGTGCCGTTAGGAGGGACTTGTACACTGAAGCTTTCTTT
CAVRRDLYTEAFF
>TRBJ2-4|TRBV6-5|NA|NA
TGTGCCAGCAGTTACTTGGGGGATGGCAAAAACATTCAGTACTTC
CASSYLGDGKNIQYF
>TRBJ2-1|TRBV5-1|TRBD2|NA
TGCGCCAGCAGCTCGGGACTAGCGGGGTATCACACCGGCGGTGAGCAGTTCTTC
CASSSGLAGYHTGGEQFF
>TRBJ2-5|TRBV15|NA|NA
TGTGCCACCGGGGACCAGGTGTCGGGGGCTGAGACCCAGTACTTC
CATGDQVSGAETQYF
>TRBJ2-3|TRBV24-1|NA|NA
TGTGCCACCAGTGATACAAGGAGATCTAGCACAGATACGCAGTATTTT
CATSDTRRSSTDTQYF
>TRBJ2-1|TRBV7-8|TRBD2|NA
TGTGCCAGCAGCTCTCTAGCGGGGGCGATCTCCTACAATGAGCAGTTCTTC
CASSSLAGAISYNEQFF
>TRBJ1-5|TRBV5-1|NA|NA
TGCGCCAGCAGGCAGGACTTTGGAGGTCAGCCCCAGCATTTT
CASRQDFGGQPQHF
>TRBJ2-3|TRBV20-1|NA|NA
TGCAGTGCTAGTCACGGGGGTAGTGCAGATACGCAGTATTTT
CSASHGGSADTQYF
>TRBJ2-5|TRBV9|TRBD2|once
TGTGCCAGCAGCGTTGGCGGGGGTCTCCAAGAGACCCAGTACTTC
CASSVGGGLQETQYF
>TRBJ1-1|TRBV6-6|TRBD1|NA
TGTGCCAGCAGTTACCCGGGACAGGGGGCTCGGGCAGCTTTCTTT
CASSYPGQGARAAFF
>TRBJ1-4|TRBV2|NA|NA
TGTGCCAGCAGTGAAATTCATGAAAAACTGTTTTTT
CASSEIHEKLFF
>TRBJ2-7|TRBV4-1|NA|few
TGCGCCAGCAGCCAGCGACAGAGCTCCTACGAGCAGTACTTC
CASSQRQSSYEQYF
>TRBJ2-7|TRBV4-3|TRBD2|few
TGCGCCAGCAGCCAAGATATGATAGCGGGGGGCAGTGTAGCGGAGCAGTACTTC
CASSQDMIAGGSVAEQYF
>TRBJ2-3|TRBV7-8|NA|few
TGTGCCAGCAGCTTAGCGGCAGGGATACGCACAGATACGCAGTATTTT
CASSLAAGIRTDTQYF
>TRBJ2-2|TRBV6-4|NA|few
TGTGCCAGCAGTATAGGAGCCACCGGGGAGCTGTTTTTT
CASSIGATGELFF
>TRBJ2-1|TRBV28|NA|NA
TGTGCCAGCAGTTCTACGGGGGTCTCCTACAATGAGCAGTTCTTC
CASSSTGVSYNEQFF
>TRBJ1-2|TRBV5-5|NA|NA
TGTGCCAGCAGCTTGAGGCCGCAGGATGCCTATGGCTACACCTTC
CASSLRPQDAYGYTF
>TRBJ1-6|TRBV6-1|NA|NA
TGTGCCAGCAGTGAACTCGGCGGAAATTCACCCCTCCACTTT
CASSELGGNSPLHF
>TRBJ1-5|TRBV7-6|TRBD1|few
TGTGCCAGCAGCTTAAGGGACAGGGGTGATCAGCCCCAGCATTTT
CASSLRDRGDQPQHF
>TRBJ2-7|TRBV5-1|NA|NA
TGCGCCAGCAGCTTGGCCTATAGCGGGCAGGGGCCCTACGAGCAGTACTTC
CASSLAYSGQGPYEQYF
>TRBJ2-3|TRBV6-5|TRBD2|NA
TGTGCCAGCAGTTTAGGGACTAGCGGGGGGCGCGGTACGCAGTATTTT
CASSLGTSGGRGTQYF